The sequence of this T cell receptor beta chain was determined in a study of blood T cell repertoires in COVID-19 (dated by TCRdb to 2018 to 2020). At the level of the whole study: Collaborator samples came from the United States, Italy and Spain and covered acute and convalescent phases of COVID-19. The material from the prospective study consisted of cDNA or gDNA derived from T cells, B-cell-depleted T cells, or PBMCs. Deeply sampled blood TCRbeta repertoires from subjects exposed to, actively infected with, or recovered from COVID-19 were included in the dataset. The repertoires were released in a freely available public database intended as a resource for research on the immune response to SARS-CoV-2. The samples were drawn from two sources: the first 160 participants of the ongoing ImmuneRACE study, and about 1,300 subjects contributed by 6 global collaborators. A de-identified subject ID, COVID-19 status, age in years and sex were almost always included in the sample metadata. HLA class I and class II types, where available, came from metadata supplied by the sample provider rather than from assay-based typing. Overall study results and their limits: The amount of clinical and demographic metadata varied by source and participant and was provided uncurated.

The CDR3 runs 14 amino acids, cysteine and phenylalanine included. This entry keeps only the CDR3 DNA: 42 bases, framed from base 1. Trimming at the junction amounts to 5 bases on V and 4 bases on J, and the germline ends lie 11 bases apart. CDR1 and CDR2 are drawn from the germline V gene (reference sequence): PRHDT, FYEKMQ. Participants in the prospective study were aged roughly 18 to 95 years, lived in under 30 United States geographic areas, and enrolled through a virtual design. In the prospective study, cohorts were assigned on the basis of participant-reported clinical history obtained from a screening survey and a study questionnaire. Recovered participants in ImmuneRACE Cohort 3 were defined by two consecutive negative NP/OP PCR tests, clearance by a healthcare professional, or resolution of symptoms. Each participant in the prospective study had whole blood, serum and a nasopharyngeal or oropharyngeal swab collected by mobile phlebotomists. Additional blood draws and questionnaires over an approximately 2-month period could optionally be provided by prospective study participants. Before DNA extraction, blood samples from the prospective study were shipped at room temperature or frozen.

The immunoSEQ Assay, a bias-controlled multiplex PCR, was used to amplify TCRbeta CDR3 regions from genomic DNA. The authors processed their data as follows. Nucleated cell counts per sample were estimated from amplification of reference gene primers within the assay. Sequence reads were collapsed and filtered to measure the absolute abundance of every unique TCRbeta CDR3 rearrangement. For each sample, productive Simpson clonality was calculated as the square root of Simpson's diversity index across productive rearrangements. Entries here come from immuneACCESS through TCRdb and include only in-frame sequences with V and J called. Some clones fail to appear in such tables; in the studies checked, an unresolved V gene covers under half of the shortfall, and the cause of the remainder is unknown. Clone size and the V and J calls come from that table; the DNA yielded D and trimming. The sample contains under 200,000 clones, under 90% of them found a single time. Approximately 12% of the sample comes from the top ten.

Worth noting for this clone: It lacks a known antigen. Base qualities were left out, and no much larger clone turns up one base away.

The rearrangement combines TRBV13 with TRBJ1-4; TRBD1 might be the D gene, on 6 matching bases. The TCR sequence derives from a man aged 45 to 65 who had recovered from COVID-19. Input material: PBMCs or T cells enriched from blood (not recorded which). The CDR3: CASSQRQVNEKLFF. The bases are TGTGCCAGCAGCCAGCGACAGGTTAATGAAAAACTGTTTTTT.